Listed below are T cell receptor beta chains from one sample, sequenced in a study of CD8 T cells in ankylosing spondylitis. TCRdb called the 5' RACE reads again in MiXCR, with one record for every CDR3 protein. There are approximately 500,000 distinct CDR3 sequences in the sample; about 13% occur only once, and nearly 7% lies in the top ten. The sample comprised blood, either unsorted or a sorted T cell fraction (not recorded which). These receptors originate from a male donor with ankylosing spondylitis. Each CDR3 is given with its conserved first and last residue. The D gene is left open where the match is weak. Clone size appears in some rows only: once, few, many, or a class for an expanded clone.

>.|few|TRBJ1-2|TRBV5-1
TGCGCCAGCAGCCCTGTGCCCGGCTATGGCTACACCTTC
CASSPVPGYGYTF
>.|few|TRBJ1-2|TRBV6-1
TGTGCCAGCACCAATCAAGAGGGCTACACCTTC
CASTNQEGYTF
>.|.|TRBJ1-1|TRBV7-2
TGTGCCAGCAGCCAACTGTGGAACACTGAAGCTTTCTTT
CASSQLWNTEAFF
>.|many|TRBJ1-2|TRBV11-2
TGTGCCAGCAGCTATGCGGGACACTATGGCTACACCTTC
CASSYAGHYGYTF
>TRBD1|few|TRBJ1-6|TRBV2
TGTGCCAGACGGACAGGGGACAATTCACCCCTCCACTTT
CARRTGDNSPLHF
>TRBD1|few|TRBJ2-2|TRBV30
TGTGCCTGGAGATATGACAGGGGACCGAACACCGGGGAGCTGTTTTTT
CAWRYDRGPNTGELFF
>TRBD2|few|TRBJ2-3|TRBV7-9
TGTGCCAGCAGTTTGACGACTAGCGGTAGCACAGATACGCAGTATTTT
CASSLTTSGSTDTQYF
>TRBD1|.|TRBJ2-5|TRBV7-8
TGTGCCAGCAGCCGTAGACACGTTCGGACAGGCGGCGGCGAGACCCAGTACTTC
CASSRRHVRTGGGETQYF
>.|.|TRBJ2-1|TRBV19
TGTGCCAGTAGTCCCGCAGTGGGTGAGCAGTTCTTC
CASSPAVGEQFF
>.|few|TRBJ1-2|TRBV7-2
TGTGCCAGCAGCTTACGGGCAGGGGTTTTTGCGGGTGGCTACACCTTC
CASSLRAGVFAGGYTF
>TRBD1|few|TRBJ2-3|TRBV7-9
TGTGCCAGCAGCGACCCAGGGACAGGGTACACAGATACGCAGTATTTT
CASSDPGTGYTDTQYF
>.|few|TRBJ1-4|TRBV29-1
TGCAGCGTTGACACCGACCGTGAAAAACTGTTTTTT
CSVDTDREKLFF
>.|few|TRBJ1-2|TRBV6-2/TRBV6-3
TGTGCCAGCAGCTCCAGAGATGGCTACACCTTC
CASSSRDGYTF
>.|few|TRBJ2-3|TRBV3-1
TGTGCCAGCAGCTTCCCGCAGGGGTCAGATACGCAGTATTTT
CASSFPQGSDTQYF
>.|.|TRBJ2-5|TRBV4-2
TGTGCCAGCAGCCAAGTCGGGCAGGGAGAGACCCAGTACTTC
CASSQVGQGETQYF
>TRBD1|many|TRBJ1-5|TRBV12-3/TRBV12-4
TGTGCCAGCAGCATGACAGGGAGAAATCAGCCCCAGCATTTT
CASSMTGRNQPQHF
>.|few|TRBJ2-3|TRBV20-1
TGCAGTGCTAGCCCCCTCAGCTCGCGCGACACAGATACGCAGTATTTT
CSASPLSSRDTDTQYF
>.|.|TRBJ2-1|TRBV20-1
TGCAGTGCTCACCTACCCTATAGGACTAACTCCTACAATGAGCAGTTCTTC
CSAHLPYRTNSYNEQFF
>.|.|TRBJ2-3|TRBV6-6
TGTGCCAGCACAGGGGCTAGCACAGATACGCAGTATTTT
CASTGASTDTQYF
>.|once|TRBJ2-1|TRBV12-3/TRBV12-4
TGTGCCAGCAGCTTGAGGGATACTCCAGAGCAGTTCTTC
CASSLRDTPEQFF
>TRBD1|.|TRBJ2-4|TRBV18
TGTGCCAGCTCACCGGGACAGAGGAACATTCAGTACTTC
CASSPGQRNIQYF
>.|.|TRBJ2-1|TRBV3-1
TGTGCCAGCAGCCAAGGGTACGGGAGTGGCTCCTACAATGAGCAGTTCTTC
CASSQGYGSGSYNEQFF
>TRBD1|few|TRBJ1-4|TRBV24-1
TGTGCCACCAGTGAACCCGGGACAGGGAAAGAAAAACTGTTTTTT
CATSEPGTGKEKLFF
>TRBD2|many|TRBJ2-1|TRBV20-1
TGCAGTGCTAGACGACTAGCGCCAAGCTCCTACAATGAGCAGTTCTTC
CSARRLAPSSYNEQFF
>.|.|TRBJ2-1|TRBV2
TGTGCCAGCAGCCGGGACACGGACCCCTACAATGAGCAGTTCTTC
CASSRDTDPYNEQFF
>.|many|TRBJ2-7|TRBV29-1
TGCAGCGTTGAGGGTATAGGGTCCTACGAGCAGTACTTC
CSVEGIGSYEQYF
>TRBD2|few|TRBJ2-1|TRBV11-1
TGTGCCAGCAGCTCGCCGGGACTAGCGGGAGGGCCGGACAATGAGCAGTTCTTC
CASSSPGLAGGPDNEQFF
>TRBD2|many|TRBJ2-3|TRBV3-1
TGTGCCAGCAGCCACGGACTAGCGGCAGATACGCAGTATTTT
CASSHGLAADTQYF
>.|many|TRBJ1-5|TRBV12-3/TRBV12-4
TGTGCCAGCAGTTTAGAAAATACAGAGTATAGCAATCAGCCCCAGCATTTT
CASSLENTEYSNQPQHF